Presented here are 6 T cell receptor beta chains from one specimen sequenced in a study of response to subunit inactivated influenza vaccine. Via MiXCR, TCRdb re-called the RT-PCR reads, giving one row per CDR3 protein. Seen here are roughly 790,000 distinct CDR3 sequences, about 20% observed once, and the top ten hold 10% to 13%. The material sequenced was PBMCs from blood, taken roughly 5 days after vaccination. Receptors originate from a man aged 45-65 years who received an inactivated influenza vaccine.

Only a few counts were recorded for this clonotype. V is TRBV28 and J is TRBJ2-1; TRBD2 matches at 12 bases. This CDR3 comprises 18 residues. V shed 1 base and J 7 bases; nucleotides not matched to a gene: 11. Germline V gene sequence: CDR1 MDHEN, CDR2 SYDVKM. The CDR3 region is CASSLYTRLAGEGNEQFF. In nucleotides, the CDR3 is TGTGCCAGCAGTTTATACACTAGACTAGCGGGAGAGGGTAATGAGCAGTTCTTC.

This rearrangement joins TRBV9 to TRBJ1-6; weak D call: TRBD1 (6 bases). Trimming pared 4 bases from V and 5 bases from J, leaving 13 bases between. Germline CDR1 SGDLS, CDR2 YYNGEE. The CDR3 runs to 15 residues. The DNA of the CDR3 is TGTGCCAGCAGCCCCGGGACAAACGATAATTCACCCCTCCACTTT. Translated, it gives CASSPGTNDNSPLHF.

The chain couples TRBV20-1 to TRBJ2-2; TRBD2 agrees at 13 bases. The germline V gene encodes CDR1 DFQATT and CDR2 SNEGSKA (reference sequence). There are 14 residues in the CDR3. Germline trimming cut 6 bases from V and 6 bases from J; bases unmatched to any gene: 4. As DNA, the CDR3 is TGCAGTGCACTAGCGGGAGGGAGCGCCGGGGAGCTGTTTTTT. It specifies CSALAGGSAGELFF.

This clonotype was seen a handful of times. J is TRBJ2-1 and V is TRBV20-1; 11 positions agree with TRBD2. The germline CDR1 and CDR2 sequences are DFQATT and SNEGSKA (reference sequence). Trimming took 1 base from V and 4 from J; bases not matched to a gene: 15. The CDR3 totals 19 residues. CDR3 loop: CSARVDLRTTSGAYNEQFF. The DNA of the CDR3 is TGCAGTGCTAGAGTTGACCTTAGGACGACTAGCGGGGCTTACAATGAGCAGTTCTTC.

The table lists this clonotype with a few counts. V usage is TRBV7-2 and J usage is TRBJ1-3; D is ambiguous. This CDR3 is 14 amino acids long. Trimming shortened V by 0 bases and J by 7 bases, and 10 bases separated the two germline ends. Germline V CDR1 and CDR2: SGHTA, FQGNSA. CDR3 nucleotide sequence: TGTGCCAGCAGCTTAGCGTCCTCCTGGAACACCATATATTTT. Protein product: CASSLASSWNTIYF.

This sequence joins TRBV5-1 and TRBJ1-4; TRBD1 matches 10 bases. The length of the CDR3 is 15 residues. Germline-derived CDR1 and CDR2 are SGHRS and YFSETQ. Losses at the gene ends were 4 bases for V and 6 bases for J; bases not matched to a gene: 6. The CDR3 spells CASSNRDRGHEKLFF. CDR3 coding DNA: TGCGCCAGCAGCAACCGGGACAGGGGTCATGAAAAACTGTTTTTT.